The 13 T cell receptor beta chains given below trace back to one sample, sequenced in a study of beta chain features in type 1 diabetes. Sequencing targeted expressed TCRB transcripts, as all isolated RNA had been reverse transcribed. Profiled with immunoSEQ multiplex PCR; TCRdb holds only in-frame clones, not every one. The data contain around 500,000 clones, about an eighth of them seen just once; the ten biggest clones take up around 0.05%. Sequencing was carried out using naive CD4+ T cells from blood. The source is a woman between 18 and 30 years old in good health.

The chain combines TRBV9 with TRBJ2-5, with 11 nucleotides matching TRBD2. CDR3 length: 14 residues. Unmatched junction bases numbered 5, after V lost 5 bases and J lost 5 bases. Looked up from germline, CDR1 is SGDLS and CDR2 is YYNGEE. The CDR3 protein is CASSSGGVLETQYF. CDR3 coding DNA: TGTGCCAGCAGTAGCGGGGGGGTCCTCGAGACCCAGTACTTC.

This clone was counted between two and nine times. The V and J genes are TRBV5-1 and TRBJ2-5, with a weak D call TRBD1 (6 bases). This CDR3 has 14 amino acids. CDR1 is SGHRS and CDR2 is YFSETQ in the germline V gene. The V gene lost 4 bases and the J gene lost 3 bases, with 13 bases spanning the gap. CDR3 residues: CASSVATGKETQYF. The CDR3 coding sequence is TGCGCCAGCAGCGTGGCTACAGGGAAAGAGACCCAGTACTTC.

DNA of the CDR3: TGTGCCAGCAGCCAAACAGCCCATCTAGACGAGCAGTACTTC. Its protein is CASSQTAHLDEQYF. J is TRBJ2-7 and V is TRBV14; D call uncertain. The CDR3 totals 14 residues. Looked up from germline, CDR1 is SGHDN and CDR2 is FVKESK. V lost 2 bases to trimming and J lost 5 bases, with 13 bases between them.

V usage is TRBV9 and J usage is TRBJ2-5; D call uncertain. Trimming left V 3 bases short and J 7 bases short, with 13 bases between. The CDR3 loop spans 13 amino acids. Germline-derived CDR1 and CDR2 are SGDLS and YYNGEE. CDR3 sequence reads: CASSETSEGTQYF. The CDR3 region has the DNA TGTGCCAGCAGCGAGACGTCCGAAGGGACCCAGTACTTC.

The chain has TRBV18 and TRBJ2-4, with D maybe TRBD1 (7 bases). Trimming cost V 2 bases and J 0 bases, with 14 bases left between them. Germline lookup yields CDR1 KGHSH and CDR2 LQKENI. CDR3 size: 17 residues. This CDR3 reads CASSPAAGGLAKNIQYF. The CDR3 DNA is TGTGCCAGCTCACCAGCTGCAGGGGGGCTAGCCAAAAACATTCAGTACTTC.

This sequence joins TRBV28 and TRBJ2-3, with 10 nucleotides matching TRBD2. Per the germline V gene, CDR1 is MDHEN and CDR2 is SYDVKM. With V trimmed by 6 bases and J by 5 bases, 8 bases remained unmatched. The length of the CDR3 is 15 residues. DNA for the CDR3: TGTGCCAGCAGCGAAGCGGGGGGGCCTCGAGATACGCAGTATTTT. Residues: CASSEAGGPRDTQYF.

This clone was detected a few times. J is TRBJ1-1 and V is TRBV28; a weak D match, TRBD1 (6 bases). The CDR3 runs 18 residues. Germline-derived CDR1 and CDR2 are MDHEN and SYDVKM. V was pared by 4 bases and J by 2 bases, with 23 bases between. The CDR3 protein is CASSWGQGLDAINTEAFF. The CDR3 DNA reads TGTGCCAGCAGTTGGGGGCAGGGGTTGGACGCTATCAACACTGAAGCTTTCTTT.

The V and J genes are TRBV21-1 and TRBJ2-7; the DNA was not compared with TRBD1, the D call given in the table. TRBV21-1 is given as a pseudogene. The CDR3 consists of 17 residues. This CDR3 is CASSTTMAGGQVFEQYV. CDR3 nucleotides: TGTGCCAGCAGCACTACTATGGCCGGGGGACAGGTCTTCGAGCAGTACGTC.

Here the CDR3 reads CASTGLTNTEAFF. The CDR3 DNA follows: TGTGCCAGCACGGGACTTACGAACACTGAAGCTTTCTTT. This chain links TRBV27 with TRBJ1-1, with D perhaps TRBD1 (5 bases). CDR1 MNHEY and CDR2 SMNVEV come from the germline V gene (reference sequence). The CDR3 contains 13 residues. The germline V and J ends were trimmed by 7 bases and 1 base, with 10 bases remaining between them.

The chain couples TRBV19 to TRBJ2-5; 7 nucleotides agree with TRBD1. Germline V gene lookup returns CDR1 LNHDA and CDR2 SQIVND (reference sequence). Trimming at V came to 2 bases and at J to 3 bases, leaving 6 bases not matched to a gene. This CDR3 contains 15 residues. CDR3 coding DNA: TGTGCCAGTAGTATACAATCGACAGGGAAAGAGACCCAGTACTTC. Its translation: CASSIQSTGKETQYF.

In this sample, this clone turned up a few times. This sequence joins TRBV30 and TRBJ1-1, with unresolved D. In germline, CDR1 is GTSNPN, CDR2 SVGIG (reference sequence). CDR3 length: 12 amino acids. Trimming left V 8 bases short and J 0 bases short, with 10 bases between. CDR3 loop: CAARAMNTEAFF. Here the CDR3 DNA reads TGTGCCGCCCGGGCTATGAACACTGAAGCTTTCTTT.

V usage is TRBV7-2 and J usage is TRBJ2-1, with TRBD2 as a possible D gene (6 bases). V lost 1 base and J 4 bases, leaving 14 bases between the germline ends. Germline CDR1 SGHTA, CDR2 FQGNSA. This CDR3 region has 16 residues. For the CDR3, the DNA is TGTGCCAGCAGCTTAGGCGGGGCCAGAGGGTACAATGAGCAGTTCTTC. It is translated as CASSLGGARGYNEQFF.

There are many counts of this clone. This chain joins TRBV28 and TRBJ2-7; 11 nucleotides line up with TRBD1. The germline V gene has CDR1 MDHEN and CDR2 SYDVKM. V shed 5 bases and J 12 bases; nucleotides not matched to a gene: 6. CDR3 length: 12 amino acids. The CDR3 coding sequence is TGTGCCAGCAGTCAGCGGACAGGGGGCACGTACGTC. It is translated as CASSQRTGGTYV.